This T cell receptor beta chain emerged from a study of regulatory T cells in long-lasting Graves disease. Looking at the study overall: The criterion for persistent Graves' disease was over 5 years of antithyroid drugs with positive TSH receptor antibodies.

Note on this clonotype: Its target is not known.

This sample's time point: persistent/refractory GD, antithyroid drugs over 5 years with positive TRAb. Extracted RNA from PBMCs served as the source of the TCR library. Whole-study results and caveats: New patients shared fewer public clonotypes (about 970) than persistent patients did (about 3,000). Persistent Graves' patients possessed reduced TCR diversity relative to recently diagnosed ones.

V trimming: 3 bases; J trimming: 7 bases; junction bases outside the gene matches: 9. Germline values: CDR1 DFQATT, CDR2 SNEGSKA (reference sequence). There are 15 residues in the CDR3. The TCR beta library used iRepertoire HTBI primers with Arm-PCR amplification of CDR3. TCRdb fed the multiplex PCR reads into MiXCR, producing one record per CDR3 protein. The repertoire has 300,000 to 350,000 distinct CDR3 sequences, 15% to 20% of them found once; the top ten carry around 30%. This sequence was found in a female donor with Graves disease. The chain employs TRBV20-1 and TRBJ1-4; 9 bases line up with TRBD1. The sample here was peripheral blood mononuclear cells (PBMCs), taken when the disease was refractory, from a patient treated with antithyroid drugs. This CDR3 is CSARAVQGAPEKLFF. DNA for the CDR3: TGCAGTGCTAGGGCGGTACAGGGGGCGCCTGAAAAACTGTTTTTT.